The 16 T cell receptor beta chains given below trace back to one sample, sequenced in a study of T cell responses to AZD1222 COVID-19 vaccine listed by TCRdb under 2021. The time point tag for this specimen amounts to: about 28 days (+/-7) after the second vaccine dose. To prepare the library, the immunoSEQ multiplex PCR assay was applied. Held by TCRdb, this immuneACCESS table contains in-frame sequences only and omits some clones. Under half of the omission traces to an unresolved V gene where checked; the cause of the rest is unknown. Across this sample there are around 170,000 clones, with 92% seen only once. In total, the top ten clones hold roughly 2% of the sample. Sample: peripheral blood, taken 28 days after the second AZD1222 dose. Source of these receptors: an adult who received the AZD1222 COVID-19 vaccine.

V and J are TRBV4-3 and TRBJ1-5; a possible D gene is TRBD1 (5 bases). This CDR3 contains 15 residues. V lost 1 base, J lost 5 bases, and 12 bases lay in between. Per the germline V gene, CDR1 is LGHNA and CDR2 is YSLEER. CDR3 sequence: CASSQVIGAYQPQHF. The CDR3 DNA follows: TGCGCCAGCAGCCAAGTTATAGGGGCTTATCAGCCCCAGCATTTT.

This clone is a singleton in its sample. The chain couples TRBV2 to TRBJ1-5, with 10 bases fitting TRBD1. Trimming took 4 bases from V and 0 from J; bases not matched to a gene: 18. The CDR3 sequence is 21 residues long. Germline V lookup: CDR1 SNHLY, CDR2 FYNNEI. The CDR3 loop reads CASSVSQGQGHTTHSNQPQHF. The DNA of the CDR3 is TGTGCCAGCAGTGTCAGCCAGGGACAGGGGCATACAACCCATAGCAATCAGCCCCAGCATTTT.

The chain joins TRBV6-2 or TRBV6-3 to TRBJ1-2; D gene ambiguous. The V end was cut by 2 bases, the J end by 4 bases, with 8 bases between. This CDR3 is 13 amino acids long. CDR1 and CDR2 from the germline V gene are MNHEY and SVGEGT. DNA of the CDR3: TGTGCCAGCAGTTACAGCAGAGGCTATGGCTACACCTTC. Protein product: CASSYSRGYGYTF.

The chain recombines TRBV3-1 (or the pseudogene TRBV3-2) with TRBJ2-1; 9 bases are a match to TRBD2. There are 14 residues in the CDR3. CDR1 LGHDT and CDR2 YNNKEL come from the germline V gene (reference sequence). V trimming: 3 bases; J trimming: 7 bases; junction bases outside the gene matches: 4. CDR3 protein: CASSHSGSKNEQFF. The CDR3 DNA reads TGTGCCAGCAGCCATAGCGGGAGTAAAAATGAGCAGTTCTTC.

The rearrangement joins TRBV27 to TRBJ2-2; D remains unclear. Germline CDR1 MNHEY, CDR2 SMNVEV (reference sequence). V was cut by 7 bases and J by 1 base, with 22 bases left in between. The CDR3 extends over 18 amino acids. This chain's CDR3 is CASTSPLRDGWNTGELFF. CDR3 nucleotide sequence: TGTGCCAGCACCTCCCCCCTTCGCGACGGTTGGAACACCGGGGAGCTGTTTTTT.

The J gene is TRBJ1-2, the V gene TRBV9, with 7 bases fitting TRBD1. The junction had 7 bases not matched to a gene; V was cut back by 0 bases and J by 5 bases. Per germline, CDR1 SGDLS and CDR2 YYNGEE. CDR3 length: 15 amino acids. CDR3 in amino acids: CASSVEATGTYGYTF. For the CDR3, the DNA is TGTGCCAGCAGCGTAGAGGCGACAGGGACGTATGGCTACACCTTC.

This clone was seen just once. The rearrangement uses TRBV9 and TRBJ1-3, with 7 bases fitting TRBD1. Losses at the gene ends were 3 bases for V and 0 bases for J; bases not matched to a gene: 6. The CDR3 sequence is 16 residues long. Germline V lookup: CDR1 SGDLS, CDR2 YYNGEE. DNA for the CDR3: TGTGCCAGCAGCGGGGGGACAGCCTACTCTGGAAACACCATATATTTT. Translated, it gives CASSGGTAYSGNTIYF.

A note on this clone: This CDR3 is also generated by other DNA sequences in the sample. This chain joins TRBV3-1 (or the pseudogene TRBV3-2) and TRBJ2-7, with 8 bases fitting TRBD1. V was clipped by 4 bases and J by 1 base; unmatched bases: 3. Germline V gene sequence: CDR1 LGHDT, CDR2 YNNKEL (reference sequence). The CDR3 extends over 14 amino acids. The CDR3, as DNA: TGTGCCAGCAGCCTCGGGACAGGTTCCTACGAGCAGTACTTC. Translation: CASSLGTGSYEQYF.

This sequence joins TRBV19 and TRBJ2-3; 12 bases agree with TRBD2. Germline V gene lookup returns CDR1 LNHDA and CDR2 SQIVND (reference sequence). Losses at the gene ends were 3 bases for V and 0 bases for J; bases not matched to a gene: 10. This CDR3 has 19 amino acids. Here the CDR3 reads CASSIGLAGSRASTDTQYF. The CDR3 nucleotides are TGTGCCAGTAGTATCGGACTAGCGGGATCAAGAGCTAGCACAGATACGCAGTATTTT.

The chain is built from TRBV2 and TRBJ2-3; D gene ambiguous. Germline V CDR1 and CDR2: SNHLY, FYNNEI. CDR3 length equals 16 residues. Trimming left V 7 bases short and J 0 bases short, with 17 bases between. CDR3 protein: CASNAGPLGSTDTQYF. The CDR3 region has the DNA TGTGCCAGCAACGCCGGGCCACTGGGAAGCACAGATACGCAGTATTTT. The whole variable domain, remainder taken from reference TRBV2 and TRBJ2-3, is EPEVTQTPSHQVTQMGQEVILRCVPISNHLYFYWYRQILGQKVEFLVSFYNNEISEKSEIFDDQFSVERPDGSNFTLKIRSTKLEDSAMYFCASNAGPLGSTDTQYFGPGTRLTVL.

This clone has a single count. This chain connects TRBV3-1 (or the pseudogene TRBV3-2) to TRBJ1-4; D is ambiguous. This CDR3 is 12 amino acids long. The V end lost 0 bases, the J end lost 10 bases, and 6 bases lay between the germline ends. Germline V gives CDR1 LGHDT, CDR2 YNNKEL (reference sequence). The CDR3 sequence: CASSQDWGKLFF. In DNA, the CDR3 is TGTGCCAGCAGCCAAGATTGGGGAAAACTGTTTTTT.

The CDR3 protein is CASSRPASGHGELFF. Here the CDR3 DNA reads TGTGCCAGCAGCCGCCCGGCTAGCGGGCACGGGGAGCTGTTTTTT. The rearrangement joins TRBV14 to TRBJ2-2; 8 bases align to TRBD2. CDR3 length: 15 residues. V lost 4 bases and J lost 7; bases outside the gene matches: 8. Germline-derived CDR1 and CDR2 are SGHDN and FVKESK. The variable domain in full, with the rest retrieved from reference TRBV14 and TRBJ2-2, is EAGVTQFPSHSVIEKGQTVTLRCDPISGHDNLYWYRRVMGKEIKFLLHFVKESKQDESGMPNNRFLAERTGGTYSTLKVQPAELEDSGVYFCASSRPASGHGELFFGEGSRLTVL.

This chain connects TRBV30 to TRBJ2-5; TRBD1 might be the D (6 bases). CDR3 length: 15 amino acids. Germline CDR1 is GTSNPN and CDR2 is SVGIG (reference sequence). Trimming took 0 bases from V and 2 from J, leaving 13 bases between them. The chain's CDR3 is CAWSVGQNNQETQYF. For the CDR3, the DNA is TGTGCCTGGAGTGTGGGACAAAACAATCAAGAGACCCAGTACTTC.

The chain employs TRBV4-1 and TRBJ2-6; D is unresolved. This CDR3 spans 17 amino acids. CDR1 MGHRA and CDR2 YSYEKL come from the germline V gene. V was cut by 4 bases and J by 0 bases, with 13 bases left in between. The CDR3 bases are TGCGCCAGCAGCCCAGAGGTCCTTTTCTCTGGGGCCAACGTCCTGACTTTC. This codes for CASSPEVLFSGANVLTF.

The gene calls are TRBV19 and TRBJ1-4; the D gene is possibly TRBD1 (5 bases). The CDR3 has 15 amino acids. Germline CDR1 reads LNHDA; CDR2 reads SQIVND (reference sequence). V was pared by 5 bases and J by 3 bases, with 13 bases between. The CDR3 loop reads CASSPQGIPNEKLFF. CDR3 nucleotide sequence: TGTGCCAGTAGTCCCCAGGGCATTCCTAATGAAAAACTGTTTTTT.

This chain links TRBV9 with TRBJ1-5, with D tentatively TRBD1 (6 bases). V dropped 0 bases and J dropped 2 bases, with 9 bases sitting between them. The length of the CDR3 is 15 residues. Germline CDR1 SGDLS, CDR2 YYNGEE. CDR3 residues: CASSVGAGGNQPQHF. The DNA of the CDR3 is TGTGCCAGCAGCGTAGGTGCAGGGGGCAATCAGCCCCAGCATTTT.